This T cell receptor beta chain emerged from a study of T-cell reconstitution after alpha-beta-depleted transplantation in children. This clonotype was detected a few times. As it was prepared, the TCRbeta library received unique molecular identifiers. TCRdb redid the calling of the PCR reads with MiXCR, one entry per CDR3 protein. The table lists around 71,000 distinct CDR3 sequences, more than 5.5% of them singletons. This clonotype originated in a human donor who donated a stem cell graft to a child with acute lymphoblastic leukemia. The sequences come from PBMCs from the stem cell graft donor, collected from the stem cell graft.

This CDR3 reads CASIIFVQGGTDTQYF. The DNA for the CDR3 is TGTGCCAGCATTATTTTCGTCCAAGGGGGCACAGATACGCAGTATTTT. The gene calls are TRBV2 and TRBJ2-3, with D possibly matching TRBD1 (5 bases). The germline V and J ends were trimmed by 7 bases and 1 base, with 18 bases remaining between them. Germline V gene data show CDR1 as SNHLY and CDR2 as FYNNEI. The CDR3 sequence is 16 residues long.